This TCR beta chain derives from a study of siplizumab effects on memory and regulatory T cells. This clone was counted a single time. Its antigen is unknown. The repertoire was sequenced with immunoSEQ multiplex PCR; TCRdb's copy has only in-frame clones and lacks some. The sample lists more than 95,000 clones, approximately 94% seen once, with roughly 1.8% in the top ten. Findings of the study overall: A naive or memory phenotype could not be assigned to roughly 75-95% of the proliferating CD4+ or CD8+ clones. The alloreactive clones that mapped to unstimulated subsets made up only a minor fraction. Mappable alloreactive CD4+ clones were on average around 74% Treg-derived with siplizumab, about 29% in controls.

What was sequenced was non-Treg CD4+ T cells sorted from blood. The source is a human donor in good health.

CDR3 protein: CASSLVAGGDYEQYF. CDR3 DNA: TGTGCCAGCAGCTTAGTAGCTGGAGGGGACTACGAGCAGTACTTC. This chain links TRBV11-2 with TRBJ2-7; perhaps TRBD2 as D (6 bases). The germline V and J ends were trimmed by 1 base and 3 bases, with 13 bases remaining between them. The CDR3 length is 15 residues. Germline V gene sequence: CDR1 SGHAT, CDR2 FQNNGV.